One and the same sample provided the 29 T cell receptor beta chains below, sequenced in a study of quantifying T cell responses using KT2 cells. Study-wide background: TCR alpha and beta constant-region primers primed reverse transcription of RNA.

An oligo carrying a UMI was ligated to the cDNA 3' end. First-round PCR used approximately 4 cycles and beta primers RC1.1 and RC1.2 covering TRBC1 and TRBC2. Using its own MiXCR run on the UMI-ligation and nested PCR reads, TCRdb lists one record per CDR3 protein. The repertoire consists of some 34,000 distinct CDR3 sequences, with approximately 10% occurring once and the leading ten covering around a tenth. The sequenced sample was PBMCs spiked with cells of the T cell clone KT2. The receptors come from a human donor.

This clonotype was recorded a few times. The V and J genes are TRBV6-2 or TRBV6-3 and TRBJ1-1; no reliable D call. The germline V gene has CDR1 MNHEY and CDR2 SVGEGT. The length of the CDR3 is 13 residues. Between the trimmed V and J ends, which lost 8 bases and 4 bases, there was a span of 14 bases. DNA for the CDR3: TGTGCCAGCTCGTTCGGGGTTGCCACTGAAGCTTTCTTT. The encoded protein is CASSFGVATEAFF.

In this sample, this clonotype turned up a few times. At one end, the junction sequence differs from germline, possibly due to a read error. The V gene is TRBV7-6, the J gene TRBJ2-2; unclear D gene. This CDR3 is 13 amino acids long. Germline V gene sequence: CDR1 SGHVS, CDR2 FNYEAQ. As DNA, the CDR3 is TGTGCCAGCAGCCGCAGGAACCCCGGGGAGCTGTTTTTT. Protein sequence: CASSRRNPGELFF.

The rearrangement uses TRBV14 and TRBJ2-3; D is ambiguous. V gave up 4 bases and J gave up 3 bases, with 8 bases separating them. Germline CDR1 and CDR2: SGHDN and FVKESK. This CDR3 is 13 amino acids long. The CDR3 coding sequence is TGTGCCAGCAGCCCATACCAAACAGATACGCAGTATTTT. Its protein is CASSPYQTDTQYF.

This chain links TRBV7-9 with TRBJ2-1; D not resolved. Trimming stripped 6 bases from V and 4 bases from J, with 7 bases between. The length of the CDR3 is 12 residues. Germline V gene sequence: CDR1 SEHNR, CDR2 FQNEAQ (reference sequence). Here the CDR3 reads CASRPFYNEQFF. The CDR3, as DNA: TGTGCCAGCAGGCCTTTTTACAATGAGCAGTTCTTC.

The chain has TRBV7-8 and TRBJ1-6; D ambiguous. The CDR3 is 20 residues long. CDR1 is SGHVS, CDR2 FQNEAQ, per germline. V was pared by 2 bases and J by 9 bases, with 29 bases between. The CDR3 DNA reads TGTGCCAGCAGCTTAAAGGGTACCGGGTTCGGTGCCCCTTTTGTTTCACCCCTCCACTTT. Its protein is CASSLKGTGFGAPFVSPLHF.

This clonotype was recorded a few times. This chain links TRBV28 with TRBJ1-5; unclear D gene. Trimming pared 8 bases from V and 0 bases from J, leaving 14 bases between. Germline lookup yields CDR1 MDHEN and CDR2 SYDVKM. The CDR3 has 15 amino acids. The chain's CDR3 is CASLREGNSNQPQHF. CDR3 DNA sequence: TGTGCCAGCCTGAGGGAAGGGAATAGCAATCAGCCCCAGCATTTT.

The gene calls are TRBV15 and TRBJ2-3, with 10 bases aligning to TRBD2. The V gene's germline CDR1 is LNHNV and CDR2 YYDKDF (reference sequence). This CDR3 has 14 amino acids. V dropped 8 bases and J dropped 5; count of bases not matched to a gene: 7. As DNA, the CDR3 is TGTGCCACCGGGCCAGCGGGAGGGAGAGATACGCAGTATTTT. Translating gives CATGPAGGRDTQYF.

V is TRBV2 and J is TRBJ1-4, with D uncertain. Germline-derived CDR1 and CDR2 are SNHLY and FYNNEI. The CDR3 runs 11 residues. Trimming stripped 6 bases from V and 15 bases from J, with 14 bases between. This CDR3 reads CASSFQTIVFF. CDR3 DNA: TGTGCCAGCAGCTTTCAGACGATAGTGTTTTTT.

This clonotype was detected a few times. This chain uses TRBV5-6 with TRBJ2-3, with D perhaps assigned TRBD1 or TRBD2 (6 bases each). CDR3 length: 15 amino acids. Looked up from germline, CDR1 is SGHDT and CDR2 is YYEEEE. V lost 2 bases and J lost 2, with 12 bases in between. This CDR3 reads CASSFVGGATDTQYF. In DNA, the CDR3 is TGTGCCAGCAGCTTTGTGGGGGGCGCCACAGATACGCAGTATTTT.

This clonotype is labeled medium-sized (0.01 to 0.1%). The V and J genes are TRBV6-4 and TRBJ2-3; D might be TRBD1 (6 bases). The germline V and J ends were trimmed by 3 bases and 1 base, with 11 bases remaining between them. The germline CDR1 and CDR2 sequences are MRHNA and SNTAGT. This CDR3 comprises 15 residues. This CDR3 reads CASSEGAGGTDTQYF. The CDR3 nucleotides are TGTGCCAGCAGTGAAGGGGCAGGGGGCACAGATACGCAGTATTTT.

This clonotype came up many times. CDR3 sequence (DNA): TGTGCCAGTAGTGAGTTTGGCATTCAGTACTTC. Its protein is CASSEFGIQYF. V gene TRBV19 combines with J gene TRBJ2-4; the D is unclear. Deletions cut 5 bases from V and 9 bases from J, with 8 bases between. The CDR3 runs 11 residues. In germline, CDR1 is LNHDA, CDR2 SQIVND (reference sequence).

The V call is TRBV30, the J call TRBJ2-2; D not resolved. V lost 0 bases to trimming and J lost 2 bases, with 4 bases between them. Germline V gives CDR1 GTSNPN, CDR2 SVGIG (reference sequence). This CDR3 has 13 amino acids. CDR3 bases: TGTGCCTGGAGTGTAATCAACACCGGGGAGCTGTTTTTT. Protein product: CAWSVINTGELFF. Full variable domain (outside the CDR3, taken from reference TRBV30 and TRBJ2-2): SQTIHQWPATLVQPVGSPLSLECTVEGTSNPNLYWYRQAAGRGLQLLFYSVGIGQISSEVPQNLSASRPQDRQFILSSKKLLLSDSGFYLCAWSVINTGELFFGEGSRLTVL.

The chain combines TRBV27 with TRBJ1-5, with a tentative D call TRBD1 (5 bases). The germline V and J ends were trimmed by 3 bases and 7 bases, with 10 bases remaining between them. This CDR3 region has 13 residues. Germline V gene lookup returns CDR1 MNHEY and CDR2 SMNVEV (reference sequence). The CDR3 sequence is CASSLRGGQPQHF. CDR3 bases: TGTGCCAGCAGTTTGCGGGGGGGGCAGCCCCAGCATTTT.

This clonotype was found many times. V usage is TRBV20-1 and J usage is TRBJ2-1; D possibly corresponds to TRBD2 (5 bases). Trimming cost V 1 base and J 5 bases, with 15 bases left between them. Germline CDR1 reads DFQATT; CDR2 reads SNEGSKA (reference sequence). The CDR3 consists of 15 residues. CDR3 DNA: TGCAGTGCTAGAGGGAGGAAAGCCACAGACAATGAGCAGTTCTTC. It encodes CSARGRKATDNEQFF.

The CDR3 bases are TGTGCCAGCAGCTTTCAGGGGCGCAAAATAGATACGCAGTATTTT. It specifies CASSFQGRKIDTQYF. This chain uses TRBV7-2 with TRBJ2-3, with a weak D call TRBD1 (6 bases). The CDR3 is 15 residues long. Germline CDR1 reads SGHTA; CDR2 reads FQGNSA. Between the trimmed V and J ends, which lost 3 bases and 5 bases, there was a span of 15 bases.

This clonotype was picked up many times. Written as DNA, the CDR3 is TGTGCCACCGATGAAAAGAGCACAGATACGCAGTATTTT. Translation: CATDEKSTDTQYF. The rearrangement uses TRBV6-2 or TRBV6-3 and TRBJ2-3; D call uncertain. V was pared by 10 bases and J by 0 bases, with 11 bases between. CDR1 is MNHEY and CDR2 is SVGEGT in the germline V gene. The CDR3 covers 13 residues.

The CDR3 DNA is TGCGCCAGCAGCTTGGGTTCCACAGCGGGCTTGTACGAGCAGTACTTC. Translated: CASSLGSTAGLYEQYF. The gene calls are TRBV5-1 and TRBJ2-7, with D maybe TRBD2 (6 bases). The germline V gene has CDR1 SGHRS and CDR2 YFSETQ. V was trimmed by 0 bases and J by 4 bases, leaving 17 bases between them. The CDR3 is made up of 16 amino acids.

This chain joins TRBV19 and TRBJ2-5; D may correspond to TRBD1 or TRBD2 (6 bases each). V lost 5 bases, J lost 4 bases, and 14 bases lay in between. Germline CDR1 is LNHDA and CDR2 is SQIVND (reference sequence). This CDR3 is built from 14 residues. CDR3: CASSPPGGRETQYF. The CDR3 region has the DNA TGTGCCAGTAGTCCACCTGGGGGGCGAGAGACCCAGTACTTC.

CDR3 region: CASTSQGIYGYTF. In DNA form, the CDR3 reads TGTGCCAGCACCTCACAGGGTATCTATGGCTACACCTTC. J is TRBJ1-2 and V is TRBV6-6; tentative D call: TRBD1 (6 bases). The length of the CDR3 is 13 residues. Per germline, CDR1 MNHNY and CDR2 SVGAGI (reference sequence). The V and J ends lost 7 bases and 4 bases respectively, with 13 bases between them.

J is TRBJ2-7 and V is TRBV6-2 or TRBV6-3; 12 nucleotides agree with TRBD2. The CDR3 is 15 amino acids. The V gene's germline CDR1 is MNHEY and CDR2 SVGEGT. V lost 7 bases and J lost 3; bases outside the gene matches: 7. The CDR3 coding sequence is TGTGCCAGCACTAGGACTAGCGGGGACAGCTACGAGCAGTACTTC. This gives the protein CASTRTSGDSYEQYF.

This chain connects TRBV11-2 to TRBJ2-3; unclear D gene. Trimming left V 2 bases short and J 2 bases short, with 14 bases between. The CDR3 has 16 amino acids. CDR1 is SGHAT and CDR2 is FQNNGV in the germline V gene. In nucleotides, the CDR3 is TGTGCCAGCAGCTTAAGGGAAGCCTCCCTCACAGATACGCAGTATTTT. Translating it yields CASSLREASLTDTQYF.

This clonotype was detected only a few times. The V and J genes are TRBV2 and TRBJ1-5, with D unresolved. This CDR3 comprises 15 residues. V was pared by 3 bases and J by 6 bases, with 15 bases between. Looked up from germline, CDR1 is SNHLY and CDR2 is FYNNEI. The CDR3 loop reads CASSDSGKMGQPQHF. Written as DNA, the CDR3 is TGTGCCAGCAGTGATTCGGGGAAAATGGGTCAGCCCCAGCATTTT. The whole variable domain, remainder taken from reference TRBV2 and TRBJ1-5, is EPEVTQTPSHQVTQMGQEVILRCVPISNHLYFYWYRQILGQKVEFLVSFYNNEISEKSEIFDDQFSVERPDGSNFTLKIRSTKLEDSAMYFCASSDSGKMGQPQHFGDGTRLSIL.

The sample holds many counts of this clonotype. The rearrangement joins TRBV25-1 to TRBJ2-3, with TRBD2 matching over 9 bases. The CDR3 runs 17 residues. Germline CDR1 is MGHDK and CDR2 is SYGVNS. V shed 4 bases and J 2 bases; nucleotides not matched to a gene: 10. The chain's CDR3 is CASSAPRGGANTDTQYF. The CDR3 DNA sequence: TGTGCCAGCAGTGCCCCCCGCGGGGGGGCGAACACAGATACGCAGTATTTT.

This clonotype came up a few times. CDR3 amino acids: CSATRGAGESPLHF. In DNA, the CDR3 is TGCAGTGCCACTAGAGGGGCAGGGGAGTCACCCCTCCACTTT. The chain joins TRBV20-1 to TRBJ1-6; a possible D gene is TRBD1 (6 bases). The ends were cut back, 6 bases at V and 10 bases at J, with 19 bases in the middle. Germline lookup yields CDR1 DFQATT and CDR2 SNEGSKA (reference sequence). This CDR3 is built from 14 residues.

The CDR3 DNA sequence: TGTGCCAGCAGTTATGAAGCTAGCGGGAAGGAGACCCAGTACTTC. Protein: CASSYEASGKETQYF. The V and J genes are TRBV6-2 or TRBV6-3 and TRBJ2-5, with TRBD2 identical over 9 bases. The germline CDR1 and CDR2 sequences are MNHEY and SVGEGT. This CDR3 is built from 15 residues. The trim removed 3 bases at V and 5 bases at J, leaving 7 bases unmatched.

This clonotype was seen repeatedly, ten times or more. The gene calls are TRBV12-3 or TRBV12-4 and TRBJ1-4, with D possibly TRBD1 on 6 matching bases. This CDR3 has 10 residues. Trimming removed 8 bases from V and 12 bases from J, with 10 bases in between. Here the CDR3 DNA reads TGTGCCAGCCGGGGGGCGGAACTGTTTTTT. Translated: CASRGAELFF.

The rearrangement links TRBV12-3 or TRBV12-4 to TRBJ1-1; D is perhaps TRBD1 (5 bases). The CDR3 sequence is 16 residues long. Trimming cost V 4 bases and J 4 bases, with 19 bases left between them. CDR3 sequence reads: CASSYGGAIGSTEAFF. In nucleotides, the CDR3 is TGTGCCAGCAGTTACGGAGGGGCCATAGGGAGCACTGAAGCTTTCTTT.

Ten or more counts support this clonotype. The CDR3 protein is CSVERVSGANVLTF. The CDR3 DNA sequence: TGCAGCGTTGAACGTGTCTCTGGGGCCAACGTCCTGACTTTC. This chain connects TRBV29-1 to TRBJ2-6; D is undetermined. Trimming took 2 bases from V and 0 from J, leaving 5 bases between them. The CDR3 totals 14 residues. Germline CDR1 SQVTM, CDR2 ANQGSEA.

The J gene is TRBJ2-2, the V gene TRBV4-3; 7 bases agree with TRBD1. The germline CDR1 and CDR2 sequences are LGHNA and YSLEER. After removal of 2 bases from V and 4 bases from J, the junction contained 4 bases not matched to a gene. The CDR3 covers 15 residues. The CDR3 DNA follows: TGCGCCAGCAGCCAAACAGGGGCTGGCACCGGGGAGCTGTTTTTT. Protein product: CASSQTGAGTGELFF.